This TCR beta chain was sequenced during a study of T cells in Graves' hyperthyroidism and ophthalmopathy. V was trimmed by 4 bases and J by 0 bases, leaving 7 bases between them. Germline CDR1 MNHNS, CDR2 SASEGT. The CDR3 is 13 residues long. This clonotype was counted many times. RNA transcripts provided the source from which TCR beta CDR3 regions were amplified. Researchers ran a first-round RT-PCR on the TCR CDR3 using the HTBI primer set. Via MiXCR, TCRdb re-called the multiplex PCR reads, giving one row per CDR3 protein. The table includes 360,000 or so distinct CDR3 sequences, approximately 18% detected once.

The chain recombines TRBV6-1 with TRBJ2-7; D might be TRBD2 (5 bases). Input material: blood. This clonotype was sampled from a middle-aged woman with Graves' ophthalmopathy. CDR3 in amino acids: CASSAEGSYEQYF. The CDR3 DNA is TGTGCCAGCAGTGCTGAGGGCTCCTACGAGCAGTACTTC.